This T cell receptor beta chain was sequenced during a study of T cells in Graves' hyperthyroidism and ophthalmopathy. Template material for amplifying TCR beta CDR3 regions consisted of RNA transcripts. First-round RT-PCR of the TCR CDR3 relied on the HTBI primer set. One entry per CDR3 protein results from TCRdb running MiXCR on the multiplex PCR reads. The sample has hundreds of thousands of distinct CDR3 sequences; 12% to 15% are singletons. The sample holds one count of this clonotype. V was shortened by 2 bases and J by 1 base, with 18 bases between the two germline ends. This CDR3 contains 19 residues. CDR1 and CDR2 (germline): SGHTA, FQGNSA.

Sequenced material: blood. This TCR was sampled from a young woman with Graves' hyperthyroidism. The chain uses TRBV7-2 and TRBJ1-6; the D gene is possibly TRBD1 (5 bases). DNA of the CDR3: TGTGCCAGCAGCTTACGGGACCTCCCTAAGGATTCCTATAATTCACCCCTCCACTTT. Translating it yields CASSLRDLPKDSYNSPLHF. The full variable domain, completed using reference TRBV7-2 and TRBJ1-6, is GAGVSQSPSNKVTEKGKDVELRCDPISGHTALYWYRQSLGQGLEFLIYFQGNSAPDKSGLPSDRFSAERTGGSVSTLTIQRTQQEDSAVYLCASSLRDLPKDSYNSPLHFGNGTRLTVT.